A selection of T cell receptor beta chains follows, all from one sample in a study of T cells after yellow fever vaccination. One entry per CDR3 protein results from TCRdb running MiXCR on the 5' RACE reads. The table has about 300,000 distinct CDR3 sequences, 4% seen once; the top ten hold roughly 26%. The sequencing used PBMCs, collected 5 days after the yellow fever booster vaccination. The receptors were gathered from a man between 18 and 35 years old who received the YFV17D yellow fever vaccine. Both conserved end residues are part of each CDR3. D genes are given only for firm matches. Only part of the rows carry a size: once, few, many, or a class if the clone is expanded.

>.|TRBV18|.|TRBJ2-7
TGTGCCAGCTCAAGTACGGCTCTGCTATACGAGCAGTACTTC
CASSSTALLYEQYF
>.|TRBV18|.|TRBJ1-6
TGTGCCAGCTCACCTCCCGGAGGCTATAATTCACCCCTCCACTTT
CASSPPGGYNSPLHF
>.|TRBV9|few|TRBJ1-1
TGTGCCAGCAGCGTAGAGGGTTCCCAGAACACTGAAGCTTTCTTT
CASSVEGSQNTEAFF
>.|TRBV12-3/TRBV12-4|.|TRBJ1-2
TGTGCCAGCAGTTTAGGGGTGGCGGCACCAGAGTCTGGCTACACCTTC
CASSLGVAAPESGYTF
>.|TRBV20-1|.|TRBJ2-4
TGCAGTGCCAATCCCGACGGGTCCAAAAACATTCAGTACTTC
CSANPDGSKNIQYF
>.|TRBV11-2|.|TRBJ2-2
TGTGCCAGCAGCTTAAACAGCCGCAGGGTCAGCGGGGAGCTGTTTTTT
CASSLNSRRVSGELFF
>.|TRBV20-1|.|TRBJ2-1
TGCAGTGCTTCAATGCCTTCCAGGTACAATGAGCAGTTCTTC
CSASMPSRYNEQFF
>.|TRBV27|many|TRBJ1-1
TGTGCCAGCAGTTTAGTGGGGCTTGCTGAAGCTTTCTTT
CASSLVGLAEAFF
>TRBD2|TRBV5-4|few|TRBJ2-5
TGTGCCAGCAGCTTGTCCAGCGGGGCCCAAGAGACCCAGTACTTC
CASSLSSGAQETQYF
>.|TRBV12-3/TRBV12-4|few|TRBJ1-1
TGTGCCAGCATAGACTTCATGAACACTGAAGCTTTCTTT
CASIDFMNTEAFF
>.|TRBV18|few|TRBJ2-7
TGTGCCAGCTCACCAACTACTGGGAAAAACTACGAGCAGTACTTC
CASSPTTGKNYEQYF
>TRBD1|TRBV5-8|.|TRBJ1-5
TGTGCCAGCAGCTGGGGGACAGGGAGCAATCAGCCCCAGCATTTT
CASSWGTGSNQPQHF
>.|TRBV27|few|TRBJ1-2
TGTGCCAGCAGTTTAAAGACCGCTTCGAGCGGCCTTGGGGGCTACACCTTC
CASSLKTASSGLGGYTF
>.|TRBV5-8|few|TRBJ1-6
TGTGCCAGCAGCCCTCTCTCAGGGAGGAATTCACCCCTCCACTTT
CASSPLSGRNSPLHF
>TRBD1|TRBV6-5|many|TRBJ1-5
TGTGCCAGCAGACGTCGGGACAGGGGTGATCAGCCCCAGCATTTT
CASRRRDRGDQPQHF
>TRBD1|TRBV5-1|few|TRBJ2-3
TGCGCCAGCAGCTTGGGGGACAGAATGAGCACAGATACGCAGTATTTT
CASSLGDRMSTDTQYF
>TRBD2|TRBV3-1|many|TRBJ2-1
TGTGCCAGCAGTCCTAGCGGGGTTTACAATGAGCAGTTCTTC
CASSPSGVYNEQFF
>.|TRBV7-8|many|TRBJ1-1
TGTGCCAGCAGCTTAAGTCTTTCGAACACTGAAGCTTTCTTT
CASSLSLSNTEAFF
>TRBD1|TRBV28|.|TRBJ1-2
TGTGCCAGCAGTTTACCGGGCGACAGGGAGTATGGCTGCACCTTC
CASSLPGDREYGCTF
>.|TRBV5-1|many|TRBJ2-5
TGCGCCAGCAGCCCCGGCGGGGTCCAAGAGACCCAGTACTTC
CASSPGGVQETQYF
>.|TRBV11-2|.|TRBJ2-2
TGTGCCAGCAGTCGGGATTTCACCGGGGAGCTGTTTTTT
CASSRDFTGELFF
>.|TRBV4-1|many|TRBJ2-5
TGCGCCAGCAGCCCTGCAGACAGCTACATATCGAACCAAGAGACCCAGTACTTC
CASSPADSYISNQETQYF
>.|TRBV25-1|few|TRBJ1-2
TGTGCCAGCAATACGGGATATGGCTACACCTTC
CASNTGYGYTF
>TRBD1|TRBV7-8|.|TRBJ1-1
TGTGCCAGCAGTTTTGGGACAGGGTTCAACACTGAAGCTTTCTTT
CASSFGTGFNTEAFF
>.|TRBV7-2|few|TRBJ1-2
TGTGCCAGCAGCTCGACCGTAGTGGCTGGCTACACCTTC
CASSSTVVAGYTF
>.|TRBV20-1|few|TRBJ1-3
TGCAGTGCTAGAGCCCGCCCCGGGCCGGGAAACACCATATATTTT
CSARARPGPGNTIYF
>.|TRBV5-1|many|TRBJ1-1
TGCGCCAGCAGCTTGAACCCCCTGAGGAACACTGAAGCTTTCTTT
CASSLNPLRNTEAFF
>TRBD2|TRBV10-3|.|TRBJ2-5
TGTGCCATCAAGATCGGGGGGGGAGAGACCCAGTACTTC
CAIKIGGGETQYF
>.|TRBV29-1|many|TRBJ2-1
TGCAGCGTCTCCGAAGGGAGTCATGAGCAGTTCTTC
CSVSEGSHEQFF
>.|TRBV25-1|few|TRBJ2-2
TGTGCCAGCAGTGAAACAGAGAGAGACTACACCGGGGAGCTGTTTTTT
CASSETERDYTGELFF